This paragraph reports one T cell receptor beta chain. Its antigen is undetermined. The data derive from a study of early stage breast cancer tumors. Study-wide background: Samples were sequenced at around 10-fold average coverage. Study findings and constraints: In most of the 16 patients, blood comparison separated tumor from normal breast. Tumors had roughly 2.4-fold higher T cell density and higher clonality than adjacent normal breast tissue. Most shared enriched TCRB sequences were commonly generated ones.

From germline, CDR1 is MDHEN and CDR2 SYDVKM. The CDR3 is 15 amino acids. J lost 3 bases, V lost 7 bases, and 9 bases had no gene match. Profiling relied on immunoSEQ multiplex PCR, and the TCRdb table lists in-frame clones only, not all of them. The sample has roughly 19,000 clones; about 70% are singletons. This chain joins TRBV28 and TRBJ2-1, with TRBD2 identical over 7 bases. The receptor was isolated from a person in their 60s with breast cancer. Sequences were obtained from blood. CDR3 DNA sequence: TGTGCCAGCACCCCCCAGGGCGGGGGCTACAATGAGCAGTTCTTC. Its protein product is CASTPQGGGYNEQFF.